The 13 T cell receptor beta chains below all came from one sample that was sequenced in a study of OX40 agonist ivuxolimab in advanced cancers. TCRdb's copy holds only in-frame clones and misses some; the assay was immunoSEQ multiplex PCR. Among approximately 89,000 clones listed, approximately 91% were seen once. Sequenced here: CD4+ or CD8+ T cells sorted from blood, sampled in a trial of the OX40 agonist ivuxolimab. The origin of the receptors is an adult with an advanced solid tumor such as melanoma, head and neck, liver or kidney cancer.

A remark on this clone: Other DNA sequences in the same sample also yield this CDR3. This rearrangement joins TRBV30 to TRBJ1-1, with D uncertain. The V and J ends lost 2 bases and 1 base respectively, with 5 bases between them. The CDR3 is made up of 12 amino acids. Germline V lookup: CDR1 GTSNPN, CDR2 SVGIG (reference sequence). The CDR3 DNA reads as TGTGCCTGGAGTCCCGGGAACACTGAAGCTTTCTTT. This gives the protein CAWSPGNTEAFF.

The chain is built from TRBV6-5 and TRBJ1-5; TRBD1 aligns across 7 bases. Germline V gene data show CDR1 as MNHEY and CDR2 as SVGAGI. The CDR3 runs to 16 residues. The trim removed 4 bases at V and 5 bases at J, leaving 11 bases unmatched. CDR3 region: CASSSFPDRNHQPQHF. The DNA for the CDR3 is TGTGCCAGCAGTTCCTTTCCGGACAGGAACCATCAGCCCCAGCATTTT.

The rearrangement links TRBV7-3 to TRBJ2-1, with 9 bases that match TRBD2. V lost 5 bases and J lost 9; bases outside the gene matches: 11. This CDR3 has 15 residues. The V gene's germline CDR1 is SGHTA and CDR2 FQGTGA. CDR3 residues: CASSPRGGGAGEQFF. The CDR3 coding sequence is TGTGCCAGCAGCCCAAGGGGCGGGGGGGCCGGTGAGCAGTTCTTC.

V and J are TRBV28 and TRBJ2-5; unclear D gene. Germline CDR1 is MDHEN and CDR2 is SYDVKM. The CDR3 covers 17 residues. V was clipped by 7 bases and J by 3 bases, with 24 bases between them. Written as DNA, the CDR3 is TGTGCCAGCACCTGGGGTGGTGCAGGTCGCTACGAAGAGACCCAGTACTTC. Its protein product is CASTWGGAGRYEETQYF.

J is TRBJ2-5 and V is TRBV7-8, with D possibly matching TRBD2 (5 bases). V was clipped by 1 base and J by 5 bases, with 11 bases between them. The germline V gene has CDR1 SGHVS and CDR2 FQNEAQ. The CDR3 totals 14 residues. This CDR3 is CASSLGPSRETQYF. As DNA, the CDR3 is TGTGCCAGCAGCTTAGGGCCTAGCAGGGAGACCCAGTACTTC.

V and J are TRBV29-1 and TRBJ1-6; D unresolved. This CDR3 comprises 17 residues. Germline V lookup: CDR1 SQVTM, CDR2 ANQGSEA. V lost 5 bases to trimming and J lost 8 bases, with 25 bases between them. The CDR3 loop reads CSVKFAGVSGNHSPLHF. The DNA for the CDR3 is TGCAGCGTTAAGTTCGCTGGGGTGTCGGGCAACCATTCACCCCTCCACTTT.

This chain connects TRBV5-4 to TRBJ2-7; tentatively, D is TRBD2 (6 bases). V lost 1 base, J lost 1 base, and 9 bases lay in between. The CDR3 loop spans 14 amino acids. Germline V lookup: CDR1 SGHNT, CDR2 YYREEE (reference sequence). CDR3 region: CASSLFGGSYEQYF. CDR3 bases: TGTGCCAGCAGCTTGTTTGGGGGGTCCTACGAGCAGTACTTC.

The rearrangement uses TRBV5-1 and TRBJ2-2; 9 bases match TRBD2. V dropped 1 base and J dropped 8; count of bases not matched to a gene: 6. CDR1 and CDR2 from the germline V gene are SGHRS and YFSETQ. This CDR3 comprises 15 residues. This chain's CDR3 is CASSLSGLASGELFF. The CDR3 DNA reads TGCGCCAGCAGCTTGTCAGGACTAGCGTCTGGGGAGCTGTTTTTT. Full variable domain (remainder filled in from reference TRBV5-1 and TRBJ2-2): KAGVTQTPRYLIKTRGQQVTLSCSPISGHRSVSWYQQTPGQGLQFLFEYFSETQRNKGNFPGRFSGRQFSNSRSEMNVSTLELGDSALYLCASSLSGLASGELFFGEGSRLTVL.

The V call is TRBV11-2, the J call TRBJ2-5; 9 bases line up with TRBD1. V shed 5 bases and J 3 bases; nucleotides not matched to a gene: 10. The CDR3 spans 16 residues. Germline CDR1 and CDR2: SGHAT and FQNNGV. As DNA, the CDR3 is TGTGCCAGCAGCCCGGGGACAGGGCCTGGGAAAGAGACCCAGTACTTC. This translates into CASSPGTGPGKETQYF.

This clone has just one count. For the CDR3, the DNA is TGTGCCAGCAGCTTAGGGGGTGCTGGAAACACCATATATTTT. Residues: CASSLGGAGNTIYF. The chain uses TRBV7-2 and TRBJ1-3; no reliable D call. Trimming removed 1 base at V and 2 bases at J, with 6 bases between. CDR1 is SGHTA and CDR2 is FQGNSA in the germline V gene. The CDR3 sequence is 14 residues long.

This CDR3 reads CSASRQGGETQYF. Here the CDR3 DNA reads TGCAGCGCCTCAAGACAGGGGGGAGAGACCCAGTACTTC. The chain employs TRBV29-1 and TRBJ2-5, with 9 positions matching TRBD1. J gave up 4 bases and V 7 bases, and 7 bases lay outside the gene matches. In germline, CDR1 is SQVTM, CDR2 ANQGSEA. The CDR3 spans 13 residues. Full variable domain (outside the CDR3, taken from reference TRBV29-1 and TRBJ2-5): SAVISQKPSRDICQRGTSLTIQCQVDSQVTMMFWYRQQPGQSLTLIATANQGSEATYESGFVIDKFPISRPNLTFSTLTVSNMSPEDSSIYLCSASRQGGETQYFGPGTRLLVL.

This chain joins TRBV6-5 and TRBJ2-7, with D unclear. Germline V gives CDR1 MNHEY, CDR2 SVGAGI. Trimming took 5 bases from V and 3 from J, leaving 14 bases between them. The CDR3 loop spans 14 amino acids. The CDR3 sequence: CASSERYVGYEQYF. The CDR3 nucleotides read TGTGCCAGCAGTGAAAGATACGTCGGCTACGAGCAGTACTTC.

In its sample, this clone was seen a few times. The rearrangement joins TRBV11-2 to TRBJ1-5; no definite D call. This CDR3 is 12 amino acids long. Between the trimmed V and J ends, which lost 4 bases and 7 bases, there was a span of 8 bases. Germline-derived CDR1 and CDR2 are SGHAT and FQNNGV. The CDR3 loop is CASSSLGQPQHF. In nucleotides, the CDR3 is TGTGCCAGCAGCTCCCTGGGCCAGCCCCAGCATTTT. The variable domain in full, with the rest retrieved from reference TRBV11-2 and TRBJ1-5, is EAGVAQSPRYKIIEKRQSVAFWCNPISGHATLYWYQQILGQGPKLLIQFQNNGVVDDSQLPKDRFSAERLKGVDSTLKIQPAKLEDSAVYLCASSSLGQPQHFGDGTRLSIL.